These 8 T cell receptor beta chains originate from one sample sequenced in a study of OX40 agonist ivuxolimab in advanced cancers. Repertoires were generated with immunoSEQ multiplex PCR, while TCRdb's copy carries only in-frame clones and drops some. The sample carries approximately 79,000 clones, around 87% recorded once. This specimen consisted of CD4+ or CD8+ T cells sorted from blood, obtained in a trial of the OX40 agonist ivuxolimab. The source of these receptors is an adult with an advanced solid tumor such as melanoma, head and neck, liver or kidney cancer.

This chain connects TRBV2 to TRBJ1-2, with D possibly TRBD1 on 5 matching bases. The ends were cut back, 6 bases at V and 4 bases at J, with 15 bases in the middle. Germline V CDR1 and CDR2: SNHLY, FYNNEI. The CDR3 consists of 14 residues. CDR3 amino acids: CASSRDGGAYGYTF. CDR3 DNA sequence: TGTGCCAGCAGCCGGGACGGTGGCGCCTATGGCTACACCTTC.

The rearrangement joins TRBV27 to TRBJ2-1, with 10 bases matching TRBD2. V gave up 6 bases and J gave up 7 bases; unmatched junction bases: 3. CDR3 length equals 13 residues. CDR1 is MNHEY and CDR2 is SMNVEV in the germline V gene (reference sequence). DNA for the CDR3: TGTGCCAGCAGCGGACTAGCGGTGAATGAGCAGTTCTTC. Its protein product is CASSGLAVNEQFF.

The chain employs TRBV6-6 and TRBJ1-6, with 7 positions matching TRBD1. The CDR3 has 14 residues. The germline gives CDR1 MNHNY, CDR2 SVGAGI (reference sequence). Trimming removed 6 bases from V and 7 bases from J; junction bases left unmatched: 6. CDR3 sequence: CASSPRRGNSPLHF. The CDR3 DNA follows: TGTGCCAGCAGCCCTCGCAGGGGGAATTCACCCCTCCACTTT.

The chain couples TRBV15 to TRBJ2-3, with TRBD1 identical over 9 bases. Germline V lookup: CDR1 LNHNV, CDR2 YYDKDF (reference sequence). Trimming took 3 bases from V and 2 from J; bases not matched to a gene: 9. The CDR3 spans 17 residues. CDR3 region: CATSRTGGGRLTDTQYF. The CDR3 region has the DNA TGTGCCACCAGCAGGACAGGGGGGGGCAGACTCACAGATACGCAGTATTTT.

The chain is built from TRBV18 and TRBJ1-4; perhaps TRBD1 as D (6 bases). Germline V gene data show CDR1 as KGHSH and CDR2 as LQKENI. CDR3 length: 14 residues. V was pared by 5 bases and J by 6 bases, with 13 bases between. The CDR3 protein is CASSFRDTDEKLFF. The CDR3 nucleotides are TGTGCCAGCTCATTCCGGGACACTGATGAAAAACTGTTTTTT.

The chain joins TRBV2 to TRBJ1-5; D unresolved. Trimming took off 2 bases at V and 7 bases at J, with 12 bases between the two ends. The CDR3 spans 14 residues. Germline V gene data show CDR1 as SNHLY and CDR2 as FYNNEI. Here the CDR3 DNA reads TGTGCCAGCAGTGAATCGAGTTCCTCCCAGCCCCAGCATTTT. Encoded protein: CASSESSSSQPQHF.

This chain connects TRBV19 to TRBJ2-2; 7 bases match TRBD2. The length of the CDR3 is 16 residues. The ends lost 3 bases at V and 4 bases at J; junction bases unmatched: 8. Germline V lookup: CDR1 LNHDA, CDR2 SQIVND (reference sequence). The CDR3 protein is CASSIFGGSTTGELFF. CDR3 bases: TGTGCCAGTAGTATTTTCGGCGGGAGTACCACCGGGGAGCTGTTTTTT.

The DNA of the CDR3 is TGTGCCAGCAGCTTAGGAGTTGGGACAGGGGAAAAACTGTTTTTT. Its translation: CASSLGVGTGEKLFF. The V call is TRBV11-2, the J call TRBJ1-4; 9 bases are shared with TRBD1. The CDR3 runs to 15 residues. Germline CDR1 SGHAT, CDR2 FQNNGV. The V gene end was trimmed by 1 base and the J gene end by 8 bases; junction bases not matched to a gene: 5.